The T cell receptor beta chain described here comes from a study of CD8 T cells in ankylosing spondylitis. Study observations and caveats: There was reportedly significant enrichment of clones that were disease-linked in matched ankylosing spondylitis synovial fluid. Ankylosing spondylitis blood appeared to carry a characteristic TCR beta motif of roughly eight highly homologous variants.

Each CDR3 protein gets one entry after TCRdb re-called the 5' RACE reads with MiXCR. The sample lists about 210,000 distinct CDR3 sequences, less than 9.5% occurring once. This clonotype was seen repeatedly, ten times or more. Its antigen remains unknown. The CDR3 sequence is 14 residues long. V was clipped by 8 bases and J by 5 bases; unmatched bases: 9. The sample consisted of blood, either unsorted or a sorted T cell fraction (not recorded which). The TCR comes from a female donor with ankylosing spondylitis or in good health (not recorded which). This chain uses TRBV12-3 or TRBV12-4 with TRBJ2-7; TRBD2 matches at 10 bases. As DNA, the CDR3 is TGTGCCAGCGGACAATCTAGCGGGAGCGACGAGCAGTACTTC. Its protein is CASGQSSGSDEQYF.